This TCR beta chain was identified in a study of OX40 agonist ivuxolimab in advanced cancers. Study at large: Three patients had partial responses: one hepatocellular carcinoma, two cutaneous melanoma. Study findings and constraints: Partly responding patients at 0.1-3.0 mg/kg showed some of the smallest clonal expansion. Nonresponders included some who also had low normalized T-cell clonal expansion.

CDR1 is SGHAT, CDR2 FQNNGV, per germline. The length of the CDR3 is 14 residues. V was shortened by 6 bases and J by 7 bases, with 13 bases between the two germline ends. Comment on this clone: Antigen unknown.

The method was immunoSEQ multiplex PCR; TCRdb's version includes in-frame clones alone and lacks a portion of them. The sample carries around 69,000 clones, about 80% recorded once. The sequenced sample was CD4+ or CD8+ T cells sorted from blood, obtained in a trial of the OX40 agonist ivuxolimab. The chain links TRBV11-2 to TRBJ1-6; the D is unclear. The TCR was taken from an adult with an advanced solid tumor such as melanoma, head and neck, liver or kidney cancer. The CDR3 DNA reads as TGTGCCAGCAGTCTGACACTGGAGAATTCACCCCTCCACTTT. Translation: CASSLTLENSPLHF.